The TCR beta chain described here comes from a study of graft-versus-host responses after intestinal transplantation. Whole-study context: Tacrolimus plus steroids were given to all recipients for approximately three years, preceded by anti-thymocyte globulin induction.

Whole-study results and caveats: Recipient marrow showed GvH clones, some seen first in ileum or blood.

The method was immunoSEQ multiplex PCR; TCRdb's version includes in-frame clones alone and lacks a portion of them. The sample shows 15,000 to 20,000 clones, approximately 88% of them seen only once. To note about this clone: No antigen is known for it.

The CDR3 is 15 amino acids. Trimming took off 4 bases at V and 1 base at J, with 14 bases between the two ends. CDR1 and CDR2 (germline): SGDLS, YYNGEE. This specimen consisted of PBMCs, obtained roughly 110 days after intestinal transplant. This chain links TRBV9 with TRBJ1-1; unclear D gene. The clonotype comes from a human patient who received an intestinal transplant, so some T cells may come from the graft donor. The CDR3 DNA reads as TGTGCCAGCAGCCCCCGCGGAAGCGGGAACACTGAAGCTTTCTTT. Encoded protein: CASSPRGSGNTEAFF.